This T cell receptor beta chain was identified in a study of graft-versus-host responses after intestinal transplantation (dated by TCRdb to the early 2020s). Background for the entire study: Multivisceral, liver-intestinal, or isolated intestinal transplants were received by the recipients. Graft-versus-host and host-versus-graft alloreactive T cell clones were tracked in the graft, circulation and bone marrow after intestinal transplantation using bulk TCR-beta CDR3 sequencing. The cohort enrolled some 23 intestinal transplant recipients including one retransplant, and 3 patients lacking pretransplant specimens were excluded. All recipients received anti-thymocyte globulin induction followed by maintenance tacrolimus and steroids for 3 to 4 years. Samples from three later patients were sequenced in-house on an Illumina MiSeq with MiXCR processing rather than by the commercial service. Donor T cell macrochimerism was defined as a peak of at least 4% donor T cells among recipient peripheral blood mononuclear cells. To identify alloreactive clones, pre-transplant mixed lymphocyte reaction products were sequenced and then compared with unstimulated pre-transplant donor and recipient T cells. Results and caveats for the whole study, not just this receptor: GvH clones turned up in recipient bone marrow, with some appearing earlier in ileal mucosa or blood, a pattern consistent with an intestinal mucosal origin. Conclusions were limited by the relatively low number and heterogeneity of intestinal transplant patients. Early after transplant, peak levels of circulating GvH clones were found to be associated with declines in HvG clones. In patients with donor T cell macrochimerism, the allografts had high GvH to HvG T cell clonal ratios.

The sample holds one count of this clone. Its antigen specificity is not known. Per-base qualities were not stored, and no clone one base away is much larger. Library preparation used the immunoSEQ multiplex PCR assay. For most patients, high-throughput TCR-beta CDR3 sequencing of genomic DNA was performed by Adaptive Biotechnologies. On the authors' methods: Adaptive's ImmunoSEQ software was the source of the TCR sequencing data for 15 to 20 patients, while a few other patients were processed with MiXCR and VDJtools. CDR3 nucleotide sequences shared by donor and recipient were removed because the origin of these sequences could not be assigned. To count as alloreactive, a clone needed at least 2-fold expansion over unstimulated cells and a minimum CFSE-low frequency of 0.002% (template counts) or 0.001% (read counts). A clone was considered mappable if detected in the sequenced pre-transplant spleen, lymph node, or MLR CFSE-low populations of the donor or recipient. The cumulative frequency of alloreactive clones was calculated as a percentage of all sequences, weighted by copy number. Held by TCRdb, this immuneACCESS table contains in-frame sequences only and omits some clones. Under half of the omission traces to an unresolved V gene where checked; the cause of the rest is unknown. Clonal size and the V and J genes are those of that table, whereas D and trimming came from the DNA. Here the sample has over 8,000 clones; around 62% occur a single time. Around a tenth of the sample goes to the ten largest clones.

To isolate intraepithelial and lamina propria lymphocytes from graft specimens, dithiothreitol, EDTA incubations and collagenase D digestion were used. Bulk TCR-beta sequencing was performed on serial intestinal graft biopsy specimens collected as late as 600 days after transplant. CDR1 MNHEY and CDR2 SMNVEV are derived from the germline V gene (reference sequence). Between the V and J ends, shortened by 6 bases and 3 bases respectively, the junction contains 12 bases. Counted from cysteine to phenylalanine, this CDR3 has 14 amino acids. The kept DNA is CDR3 alone, 42 bases in frame from the first base.

The chain is assembled from TRBV27 and TRBJ2-1, with no D gene named confidently. Sequenced material: ileum tissue, taken about 450 days after transplant. The TCR sequence derives from a human patient who received an intestinal transplant, so some T cells may come from the graft donor. The CDR3 loop reads CASSPSPLYNEQFF. DNA sequence: TGTGCCAGCAGCCCCTCCCCTCTCTACAATGAGCAGTTCTTC.